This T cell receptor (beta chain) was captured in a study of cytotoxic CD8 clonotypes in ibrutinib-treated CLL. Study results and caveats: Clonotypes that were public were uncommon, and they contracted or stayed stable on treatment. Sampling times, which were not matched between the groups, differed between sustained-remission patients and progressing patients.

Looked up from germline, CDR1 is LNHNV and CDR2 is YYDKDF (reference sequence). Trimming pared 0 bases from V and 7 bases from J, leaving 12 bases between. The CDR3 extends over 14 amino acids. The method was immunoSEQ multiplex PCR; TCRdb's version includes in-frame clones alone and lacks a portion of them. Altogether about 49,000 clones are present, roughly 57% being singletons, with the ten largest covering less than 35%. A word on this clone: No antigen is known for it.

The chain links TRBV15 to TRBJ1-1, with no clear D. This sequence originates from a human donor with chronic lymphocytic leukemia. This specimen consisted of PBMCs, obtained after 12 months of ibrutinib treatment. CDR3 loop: CATSRDGRRGEAFF. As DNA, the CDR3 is TGTGCCACCAGCAGAGATGGCCGGCGGGGTGAAGCTTTCTTT.